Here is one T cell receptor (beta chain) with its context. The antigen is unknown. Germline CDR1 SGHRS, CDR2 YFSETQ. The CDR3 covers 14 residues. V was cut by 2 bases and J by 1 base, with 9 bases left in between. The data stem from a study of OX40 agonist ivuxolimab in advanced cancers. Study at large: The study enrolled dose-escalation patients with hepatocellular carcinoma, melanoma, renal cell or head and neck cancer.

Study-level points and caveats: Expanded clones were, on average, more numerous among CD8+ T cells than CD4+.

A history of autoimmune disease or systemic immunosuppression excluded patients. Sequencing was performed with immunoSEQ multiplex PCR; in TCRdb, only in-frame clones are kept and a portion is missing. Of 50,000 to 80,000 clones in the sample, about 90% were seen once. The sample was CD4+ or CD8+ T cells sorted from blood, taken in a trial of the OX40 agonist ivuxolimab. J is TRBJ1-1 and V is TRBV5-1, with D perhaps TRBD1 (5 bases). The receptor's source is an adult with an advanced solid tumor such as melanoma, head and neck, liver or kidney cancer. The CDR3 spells CASSLQVRNTEAFF. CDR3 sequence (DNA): TGCGCCAGCAGCTTACAGGTCCGGAACACTGAAGCTTTCTTT.